A single T cell receptor beta chain is shown here with its context. What it binds is unknown. Reverse transcription of about 0.5 to 1 ug RNA used random hexamers. TCRdb re-called the immunoSEQ multiplex PCR reads with MiXCR, one entry per CDR3 protein. The repertoire has more than 150,000 distinct CDR3 sequences, 90% to 97% of them found once; the top ten carry 0.098%. The data derive from a study of CD8 T cells in Susac syndrome. The overall study: There were about 6 sequenced Susac syndrome patients with active disease and 8 or 9 in remission.

The CD8+ and CD4+ T cells were negatively isolated, with the TEMRA cells enriched by FACS. Whole-study results and caveats: The CD4+ T cell repertoires, which came from Susac syndrome patients, showed no sign of clonal expansion.

The source material was CD4+ T cells from PBMCs. The TCR originated in a human donor with Susac syndrome.

Here the CDR3 reads CAWSHGYEQYF. CDR3 sequence (DNA): TGTGCCTGGAGTCACGGCTACGAGCAGTACTTC. This chain links TRBV30 with TRBJ2-7; no clear D. Deletions cut 2 bases from V and 3 bases from J, with 5 bases between. Germline assignment: CDR1 GTSNPN and CDR2 SVGIG (reference sequence). The CDR3 is 11 residues long.